This T cell receptor (beta chain) was profiled in a study of blood T cell repertoires in COVID-19. The protocol was immunoSEQ multiplex PCR, while the TCRdb copy is restricted to in-frame clones and leaves out a portion. The sample holds hundreds of thousands of clones, around 88% seen once. This CDR3 has 17 amino acids. With V trimmed by 3 bases and J by 4 bases, 5 bases remained unmatched. The germline CDR1 and CDR2 sequences are LNHDA and SQIVND (reference sequence). The material sequenced was peripheral blood. The receptor's source is a woman aged 45-65 years with COVID-19, enrolled during active disease. The J gene is TRBJ2-6, the V gene TRBV19; 11 bases agree with TRBD1. The CDR3 nucleotides are TGTGCCAGTAGTATCCGGGACAGGGGGTCCGGGGCCAACGTCCTGACTTTC. This gives the protein CASSIRDRGSGANVLTF.